This is a list of T cell receptor beta chains from one sample in a study of blood T cell repertoires in COVID-19. Clones were read by immunoSEQ multiplex PCR, and TCRdb kept only the in-frame ones, dropping some. The repertoire includes about 350,000 clones, about 88% of them detected once, and under 1.2% sits in the top ten. The specimen sequenced was PBMCs or T cells enriched from blood (not recorded which). These receptors came from a woman younger than 45 who had been exposed to COVID-19. Both conserved end residues are part of each CDR3. A D gene is named only where the DNA matches it firmly. Only some rows state a clone size, as once, few, many or a class for expanded clones.

>TRBJ1-1|NA|TRBD1|14|TRBV6-5
CASSYPGQGLGAFF
TGTGCCAGCAGTTACCCCGGACAGGGTCTCGGAGCTTTCTTT
>TRBJ1-1|NA|TRBD1|13|TRBV2
CARYRDSYTEAFF
TGTGCCAGATACCGGGACAGTTACACTGAAGCTTTCTTT
>TRBJ1-1|NA|TRBD1|14|TRBV18
CASSPRDRVTEAFF
TGTGCCAGCTCACCTCGGGACAGGGTTACTGAAGCTTTCTTT
>TRBJ2-7|NA|TRBD1|15|TRBV7-9
CASSPTGGASYEQYF
TGTGCCAGCAGCCCAACAGGGGGCGCGTCCTACGAGCAGTACTTC
>TRBJ1-5|NA|NA|16|TRBV11-2
CASSLGGVNSNQPQHF
TGTGCCAGCAGCCTGGGGGGTGTGAATAGCAATCAGCCCCAGCATTTT
>TRBJ1-2|NA|NA|14|TRBV28
CASRAGRPPYGYTF
TGTGCCAGCAGGGCGGGACGGCCCCCTTACGGCTACACCTTC
>TRBJ2-2|NA|NA|12|TRBV15
CATSEEAGELFF
TGTGCCACCAGCGAAGAGGCCGGGGAGCTGTTTTTT
>TRBJ2-1|NA|NA|15|TRBV28
CASSSSGLGYNEQFF
NA
>TRBJ1-2|NA|TRBD1|14|TRBV19
CASRQGAISFGYTF
TGTGCCAGTCGTCAGGGGGCTATTTCTTTCGGCTACACCTTC
>TRBJ1-1|NA|TRBD1|14|TRBV30
CAWRYQGAETEAFF
TGTGCCTGGAGGTACCAGGGGGCTGAAACTGAAGCTTTCTTT
>TRBJ1-5|NA|TRBD1|15|TRBV11-2
CASSLGDRGFQPQHF
TGTGCCAGCAGCTTAGGGGACAGGGGGTTTCAGCCCCAGCATTTT
>TRBJ2-7|NA|TRBD1|16|TRBV3-1/TRBV3-2
CASSTPRTGAFYEQYF
TGTGCCAGCAGCACACCGAGGACAGGGGCGTTCTACGAGCAGTACTTC
>TRBJ2-5|NA|NA|12|TRBV5-1
CASRGDQETQYF
TGCGCCAGCAGGGGAGACCAAGAGACCCAGTACTTC
>TRBJ1-2|NA|NA|18|TRBV4-1
CASSQRGIGGDHNYGYTF
TGCGCCAGCAGCCAACGCGGCATAGGCGGGGATCATAACTATGGCTACACCTTC
>TRBJ2-1|NA|TRBD2|16|TRBV9
CASSARGGRANNEQFF
TGTGCCAGCAGCGCAAGGGGCGGGAGGGCCAACAATGAGCAGTTCTTC
>TRBJ2-7|NA|NA|14|TRBV18
CASSPRAQSYEQYF
TGTGCCAGCTCACCACGGGCACAGAGCTACGAGCAGTACTTC
>TRBJ1-2|NA|TRBD1|16|TRBV3-1/TRBV3-2
CASSQDGQGTNYGYTF
TGTGCCAGCAGCCAAGATGGACAGGGAACTAACTATGGCTACACCTTC
>TRBJ2-7|NA|TRBD1|17|TRBV11-2
CASSLGGPGTVAYEQYF
TGTGCCAGCAGCTTAGGCGGACCCGGGACAGTCGCCTACGAGCAGTACTTC
>TRBJ2-2|NA|NA|15|TRBV5-1
CASSLGQVPTGELFF
TGCGCCAGCAGCTTGGGACAGGTCCCTACCGGGGAGCTGTTTTTT
>TRBJ2-2|NA|NA|13|TRBV6-5
CASKGANTGELFF
TGTGCCAGCAAAGGGGCAAACACCGGGGAGCTGTTTTTT
>TRBJ1-1|NA|NA|11|TRBV13
CASSLGQEAFF
TGTGCCAGCAGCTTGGGGCAGGAAGCTTTCTTT
>TRBJ2-7|NA|TRBD2|14|TRBV13
CASRTSGSTYEQYF
TGTGCCTCCCGTACTAGCGGGAGTACCTACGAGCAGTACTTC
>TRBJ1-6|few|NA|15|TRBV27
CASSPLAGLNSPLHF
TGTGCCAGCAGCCCCCTCGCGGGACTTAATTCACCCCTCCACTTT
>TRBJ2-7|NA|NA|14|TRBV30
CAWSVPGVGYKQYF
TGTGCCTGGAGTGTACCAGGGGTTGGGTACAAGCAGTACTTC
>TRBJ2-5|NA|NA|19|TRBV14
CASSQDRRQGIVGQETQYF
TGTGCCAGCAGCCAAGATCGGAGGCAGGGGATTGTGGGGCAAGAGACCCAGTACTTC
>TRBJ1-2|NA|NA|10|TRBV29-1
CSVREDGYTF
TGCAGCGTTAGGGAGGATGGCTACACCTTC
>TRBJ1-5|NA|NA|14|TRBV24-1
CATAAGMGNQPQHF
TGTGCCACCGCGGCGGGGATGGGCAATCAGCCCCAGCATTTT
>TRBJ1-4|NA|TRBD1|13|TRBV7-9
CASSLQEGAMLFF
TGTGCCAGCAGCTTACAAGAGGGGGCTATGCTGTTTTTT
>TRBJ1-2|NA|NA|14|TRBV19
CASSIVGGLDGYTF
TGTGCCAGTAGTATAGTGGGCGGACTAGATGGCTACACCTTC
>TRBJ2-7|NA|TRBD2|17|TRBV7-8
CASSLSPTSGSMYEQYF
TGTGCCAGCAGCTTATCCCCGACTAGCGGGAGTATGTACGAGCAGTACTTC
>TRBJ2-3|NA|TRBD2|19|TRBV29-1
CSVEYVPGGLAGSTDTQYF
TGCAGCGTTGAATACGTCCCGGGGGGACTAGCGGGGAGCACAGATACGCAGTATTTT
>TRBJ2-1|once|NA|16|TRBV11-3
CASSPSTGNLYNEQFF
TGTGCCAGCAGCCCTTCCACGGGGAACCTATACAATGAGCAGTTCTTC
>TRBJ2-7|NA|TRBD2|15|TRBV7-9
CASSPTSGSMYEQYF
TGTGCCAGCAGCCCAACTAGCGGGAGTATGTACGAGCAGTACTTC
>TRBJ2-5|NA|TRBD1|13|TRBV29-1
CSVQGQAQETQYF
TGCAGCGTGCAAGGACAGGCCCAAGAGACCCAGTACTTC
>TRBJ2-1|NA|NA|17|TRBV7-9
CASSLLWTAAQGNEQFF
TGTGCCAGCAGCTTACTTTGGACTGCGGCCCAAGGGAATGAGCAGTTCTTC
>TRBJ2-1|NA|TRBD2|16|TRBV10-1
CASSGLAGDLGNEQFF
TGCGCCAGCAGTGGACTAGCGGGAGATTTGGGAAATGAGCAGTTCTTC
>TRBJ1-1|NA|TRBD1|16|TRBV5-1
CASSLTRTGTNTEAFF
TGCGCCAGCAGCTTGACACGGACAGGGACGAACACTGAAGCTTTCTTT
>TRBJ1-1|few|TRBD1|13|TRBV18
CASSPDRDTEAFF
TGTGCCAGCTCCCCGGACAGGGACACTGAAGCTTTCTTT
>TRBJ1-3|NA|TRBD1|15|TRBV5-1
CASSPGQASGNTIYF
TGCGCCAGCAGCCCGGGACAGGCCTCTGGAAACACCATATATTTT
>TRBJ2-1|NA|TRBD2|15|TRBV3-1/TRBV3-2
CASSQEGAGGSTEFF
TGTGCCAGCAGCCAAGAAGGAGCGGGAGGGAGTACGGAGTTCTTC
>TRBJ2-1|NA|NA|13|TRBV30
CAWSVGGYNEQFF
TGTGCCTGGAGTGTTGGAGGGTACAATGAGCAGTTCTTC
>TRBJ1-2|NA|TRBD1|14|TRBV12-5
CASGFRDRDQSYTF
TGTGCTAGTGGTTTCCGGGACAGGGACCAAAGCTACACCTTC
>TRBJ1-1|NA|NA|16|TRBV25-1
CASSDGGIGGSPEAFF
TGTGCCAGCAGTGATGGTGGAATCGGGGGTTCCCCTGAAGCTTTCTTT
>TRBJ2-3|NA|NA|15|TRBV5-1
CASTEVVPSTDTQYF
TGCGCCAGCACTGAGGTGGTACCTAGCACAGATACGCAGTATTTT
>TRBJ1-2|NA|NA|13|TRBV6-5
CATNRIQGRGYTF
TGTGCCACCAATCGTATACAGGGTAGGGGCTACACCTTC
>TRBJ1-6|NA|TRBD1|13|TRBV30
CACSPGQNSPLHF
TGTGCCTGCTCGCCGGGACAGAATTCACCCCTCCACTTT
>TRBJ2-2|NA|NA|19|TRBV21-1
CASSKARDPSGSGTGELFF
TGTGCCAGCAGCAAAGCCAGGGATCCTAGCGGGAGCGGTACCGGGGAGCTGTTTTTT
>TRBJ1-6|NA|TRBD1|13|TRBV3-1/TRBV3-2
CASSRQGDSPLHF
TGTGCCAGCAGCCGACAGGGGGATTCACCCCTCCACTTT
>TRBJ1-1|NA|TRBD1|14|TRBV19
CASSILGQGNKAFF
TGTGCCAGTAGTATACTAGGACAGGGTAACAAAGCTTTCTTT
>TRBJ2-7|NA|NA|14|TRBV10-3
CATQGDRTSYEQYF
TGTGCCACTCAGGGAGACAGGACCTCCTACGAGCAGTACTTC
>TRBJ2-1|NA|NA|11|TRBV12-3/TRBV12-4
CASSIVDEQFF
TGTGCCAGCAGTATAGTCGATGAGCAGTTCTTC
>TRBJ2-3|NA|TRBD1|15|TRBV5-1
CASSPGTGNTDTQYF
TGCGCCAGCAGCCCAGGGACAGGTAACACAGATACGCAGTATTTT
>TRBJ1-6|NA|TRBD1|15|TRBV5-6
CASSWDRGGNSPLHF
TGTGCCAGCAGCTGGGACAGGGGAGGTAATTCACCCCTCCACTTT
>TRBJ1-5|NA|NA|16|TRBV12-5
CASGSGKLGLNQPQHF
TGTGCTAGTGGTTCCGGGAAGCTCGGCTTGAATCAGCCCCAGCATTTT
>TRBJ2-7|once|NA|15|TRBV28
CASFAPRGPSYEQYF
TGTGCCAGCTTCGCCCCCAGGGGACCCTCCTACGAGCAGTACTTC